A single sample is the source of the 17 T cell receptor beta chains below, sequenced in a study of blood T cell repertoires in COVID-19. TCRdb's table, derived via immunoSEQ multiplex PCR, lists solely in-frame clones and lacks some. Of fewer than 120,000 clones in the sample, 70% to 90% were seen once. The sequencing input was peripheral blood. These TCRs come from a human donor in a cohort sampled during active COVID-19.

This chain connects TRBV14 to TRBJ2-7, with 7 bases that match TRBD1. The CDR3 totals 16 residues. Germline assignment: CDR1 SGHDN and CDR2 FVKESK. V lost 4 bases, J lost 2 bases, and 11 bases stayed unmatched. DNA of the CDR3: TGTGCCAGCAGCCGAAATCCGGGACAGAGAGCCTACGAGCAGTACTTC. Its protein is CASSRNPGQRAYEQYF.

The chain links TRBV6-6 to TRBJ2-5; D may be TRBD1 (5 bases). The length of the CDR3 is 13 residues. V shed 3 bases and J shed 5 bases, with 10 bases lying between them. In germline, CDR1 is MNHNY, CDR2 SVGAGI (reference sequence). The CDR3 loop is CASSYSGIETQYF. The CDR3 DNA sequence: TGTGCCAGCAGTTATTCAGGGATCGAGACCCAGTACTTC.

The chain uses TRBV11-2 and TRBJ2-1; 7 bases map to TRBD1. V was pared by 1 base and J by 5 bases, with 2 bases of the junction left unmatched. The CDR3 totals 14 residues. Germline loops: CDR1 SGHAT, CDR2 FQNNGV. The CDR3 nucleotides read TGTGCCAGCAGCTTAGGGGGACAGCACAATGAGCAGTTCTTC. Protein: CASSLGGQHNEQFF.

The chain links TRBV9 to TRBJ2-3; D may be TRBD1 (6 bases). Trimming left V 4 bases short and J 2 bases short, with 11 bases between. The CDR3 loop spans 14 amino acids. Germline CDR1 is SGDLS and CDR2 is YYNGEE. The CDR3 sequence: CASSSRQDTDTQYF. CDR3 in DNA: TGTGCCAGCAGCTCCCGACAGGACACAGATACGCAGTATTTT.

This chain joins TRBV4-2 and TRBJ2-3; the match to TRBD2 covers 13 bases. CDR3 length equals 19 residues. The V segment lost 3 bases and the J segment 0 bases; nucleotides outside the gene matches: 9. Germline-derived CDR1 and CDR2 are LGHNA and YNFKEQ. CDR3 region: CASSQSTGTSGVSTDTQYF. CDR3 DNA sequence: TGTGCCAGCAGCCAGAGCACCGGGACTAGCGGGGTTAGCACAGATACGCAGTATTTT.

CDR3 bases: TGTGCCAGCAGTTGGACAGGGGGTGCAGATACGCAGTATTTT. Translation: CASSWTGGADTQYF. The chain couples TRBV25-1 to TRBJ2-3, with 10 bases that match TRBD1. Germline loops: CDR1 MGHDK, CDR2 SYGVNS. The CDR3 is made up of 14 amino acids. The junction had 3 bases not matched to a gene; V was cut back by 5 bases and J by 4 bases.

The chain has TRBV27 and TRBJ1-1, with D perhaps TRBD1 (6 bases). The V end was cut by 4 bases, the J end by 1 base, with 13 bases between. The CDR3 runs to 15 residues. Germline V lookup: CDR1 MNHEY, CDR2 SMNVEV (reference sequence). The CDR3 DNA reads as TGTGCCAGCAGTTCGTCAGGGGCGGGGAACACTGAAGCTTTCTTT. Its translation is CASSSSGAGNTEAFF.

This chain connects TRBV6-6 to TRBJ1-5; 9 bases match TRBD1. Germline V lookup: CDR1 MNHNY, CDR2 SVGAGI (reference sequence). The CDR3 is 15 amino acids. J gave up 8 bases and V 2 bases, and 7 bases lay outside the gene matches. CDR3 amino acids: CASSYPGQGPEPQHF. The CDR3 DNA reads TGTGCCAGCAGTTACCCGGGACAGGGTCCTGAGCCCCAGCATTTT.

The gene calls are TRBV6-5 and TRBJ2-1; D gene ambiguous. With 5 bases removed from V and 5 bases from J, the gap between germline ends came to 10 bases. From germline, CDR1 is MNHEY and CDR2 SVGAGI. This CDR3 is 13 amino acids long. The CDR3 region is CASSTERNNEQFF. In nucleotides, the CDR3 is TGTGCCAGCAGTACGGAGAGGAACAATGAGCAGTTCTTC.

This sequence joins TRBV4-3 and TRBJ2-7, with TRBD1 matching 9 bases. The CDR3 sequence is 15 residues long. Germline trimming cut 1 base from V and 7 bases from J; bases unmatched to any gene: 8. CDR1 and CDR2 from the germline V gene are LGHNA and YSLEER. The chain's CDR3 is CASSQAWTGDREQYF. The CDR3 DNA reads TGCGCCAGCAGCCAAGCGTGGACAGGGGATAGGGAGCAGTACTTC.

The chain joins TRBV11-2 to TRBJ2-1, with D perhaps matching TRBD1 (6 bases). Germline V gives CDR1 SGHAT, CDR2 FQNNGV. Trimming removed 4 bases at V and 3 bases at J, with 19 bases between. The CDR3 runs to 17 residues. The CDR3 sequence: CASSSRPSGVFYNEQFF. CDR3 sequence (DNA): TGTGCCAGCAGCTCCCGGCCTTCAGGGGTTTTCTACAATGAGCAGTTCTTC.

The chain is built from TRBV2 and TRBJ2-7, with 8 bases lining up with TRBD1. Germline loops: CDR1 SNHLY, CDR2 FYNNEI. CDR3 length: 14 residues. The ends lost 6 bases at V and 2 bases at J; junction bases unmatched: 6. CDR3 nucleotides: TGTGCCAGCAGGACAGGGGCTGGCGCCTACGAGCAGTACTTC. Protein sequence: CASRTGAGAYEQYF.

The chain uses TRBV19 and TRBJ2-1; maybe TRBD1 (5 bases). V lost 0 bases, J lost 7 bases, and 16 bases lay in between. CDR1 and CDR2 from the germline V gene are LNHDA and SQIVND (reference sequence). This CDR3 comprises 16 residues. The CDR3 protein is CASSIEGWGLGNEQFF. The CDR3 bases are TGTGCCAGTAGTATAGAGGGCTGGGGCTTGGGAAATGAGCAGTTCTTC.

The chain is built from TRBV15 and TRBJ2-6; TRBD2 is a possible D gene (6 bases). CDR1 is LNHNV and CDR2 is YYDKDF in the germline V gene (reference sequence). Trimming took off 0 bases at V and 2 bases at J, with 8 bases between the two ends. The CDR3 loop spans 16 amino acids. CDR3: CATSRDGGTGANVLTF. The CDR3 DNA is TGTGCCACCAGCAGAGATGGGGGGACTGGGGCCAACGTCCTGACTTTC. The full variable domain, in which reference TRBV15 and TRBJ2-6 provide the parts outside the CDR3, is DAMVIQNPRYQVTQFGKPVTLSCSQTLNHNVMYWYQQKSSQAPKLLFHYYDKDFNNEADTPDNFQSRRPNTSFCFLDIRSPGLGDTAMYLCATSRDGGTGANVLTFGAGSRLTVL.

This chain joins TRBV7-8 and TRBJ2-5; unclear D gene. In germline, CDR1 is SGHVS, CDR2 FQNEAQ. The CDR3 totals 17 residues. V was shortened by 1 base and J by 5 bases, with 20 bases between the two germline ends. DNA of the CDR3: TGTGCCAGCAGCTTAGTATTTACCCATCAACAGTCGGAGACCCAGTACTTC. Translating gives CASSLVFTHQQSETQYF.

The gene calls are TRBV5-1 and TRBJ2-1; D is undetermined. The CDR3 has 16 residues. V lost 0 bases and J 4 bases, leaving 14 bases between the germline ends. Germline V lookup: CDR1 SGHRS, CDR2 YFSETQ. CDR3 amino acids: CASSLAPSDGYNEQFF. The CDR3 DNA reads as TGCGCCAGCAGCTTGGCCCCTAGTGATGGTTACAATGAGCAGTTCTTC.

CDR3 in amino acids: CASSERDSPDTQYF. The CDR3 coding sequence is TGTGCCAGCAGTGAAAGGGACTCCCCAGATACGCAGTATTTT. This chain uses TRBV6-1 with TRBJ2-3; D is possibly TRBD2 (6 bases). Germline assignment: CDR1 MNHNS and CDR2 SASEGT. This CDR3 region has 14 residues. Between the trimmed V and J ends, which lost 2 bases and 4 bases, there was a span of 10 bases.